These T cell receptor beta chains were read from a single sample in a study of T cell responses to AZD1222 COVID-19 vaccine. Clones were read by immunoSEQ multiplex PCR, and TCRdb kept only the in-frame ones, dropping some. The repertoire has 100,000 to 150,000 clones, 75% to 90% of them found once; the top ten carry 11%. Sample: peripheral blood, taken on day 0 of MenACWY control vaccination. Every receptor here comes from an adult in good health. The conserved cysteine and the conserved F or W are not part of the CDR3 here.

>12|TRBV27|TRBJ2-1
ASRGGTSYNEQF
>13|TRBV9|TRBJ1-4
ASSVQGQINEKLF
>13|TRBV6-5|TRBJ1-3
ASRRGADSGNTIY
>13|TRBV27|TRBJ1-4
ASSISGYKVEKLF
>11|TRBV7-9|TRBJ2-2
ASSSEKAGELF
>13|TRBV27|TRBJ1-3
ASSSRQGPGNTIY
>12|TRBV6-1|TRBJ2-1
ASSEGRGSDEQF
>12|TRBV3-1/TRBV3-2|TRBJ2-7
ASSQGTGAGEQY
>10|TRBV29-1|TRBJ1-3
SAMAAGNTIY
>12|TRBV19|TRBJ1-5
ASSGSYGNQPQH
>12|TRBV7-3|TRBJ1-6
ASSRGGLGSPLH
>13|TRBV12-5|TRBJ1-2
ASGLMPGQPYGYT
>15|TRBV6-4|TRBJ2-5
ASRAGATGPNQETQY
>11|TRBV11-3|TRBJ2-1
ASSLGGGNEQF
>9|TRBV30|TRBJ1-2
ATPKNYGYT
>12|TRBV11-3|TRBJ1-1
ASSSGPAGTEAF
>13|TRBV5-8|TRBJ1-5
ASSLDGGTHQPQH
>11|TRBV5-1|TRBJ1-1
ASSLGGNTEAF
>12|TRBV10-3|TRBJ1-1
AISARQGDTEAF
>12|TRBV27|TRBJ2-7
ASSFQREIYEQY
>13|TRBV5-4|TRBJ1-2
ASSTRQGGDLYGT
>10|TRBV6-2/TRBV6-3|TRBJ2-7
ASSYTGYEQY
>11|TRBV28|TRBJ2-1
ASSLAHSNEQF
>11|TRBV11-3|TRBJ2-2
ASSYKNTGELF
>12|TRBV5-4|TRBJ1-3
ASSPGGAGNTIY
>14|TRBV7-9|TRBJ2-5
ASSLVELGDWETQY
>13|TRBV7-8|TRBJ1-5
ASSRRWEGNQPQH
>13|TRBV6-5|TRBJ2-7
ASRITSGLSYEQY
>13|TRBV30|TRBJ2-7
AWGPLPGQGYEQY
>13|TRBV7-2|TRBJ1-5
ASSRQGAGNQPQH
>11|TRBV4-3|TRBJ2-2
ASSQDTSGELF
>12|TRBV5-6|TRBJ1-2
ASSRQGAVYGYT
>14|TRBV24-1|TRBJ2-2
ATSGGQGPTTGELF
>13|TRBV18|TRBJ1-5
ASSPTGQPNQPQH
>13|TRBV29-1|TRBJ1-1
SVEGDRGANTEAF
>9|TRBV6-5|TRBJ2-5
ASRSRETQY
>12|TRBV2|TRBJ2-7
ASSLSGLSDEQY
>11|TRBV27|TRBJ1-2
ASSPGTDYGYT
>12|TRBV6-5|TRBJ1-1
ASRVGQVNTEAF
>13|TRBV7-6|TRBJ2-5
ASSPGQGRQETQY
>12|TRBV9|TRBJ2-1
ASSVVVAANEQF
>11|TRBV6-1|TRBJ2-3
ASSDISTDTQY
>18|TRBV4-1|TRBJ2-3
ASSHSSLRTSGTRPDTQY
>13|TRBV6-2/TRBV6-3|TRBJ2-1
ASSYEASGSIEQF
>17|TRBV3-1/TRBV3-2|TRBJ2-6
ASSQERPFASSGANVLT
>12|TRBV5-4|TRBJ1-1
ASSLGSVNTEAF
>14|TRBV9|TRBJ2-3
ASSRMAGGPWDTQY
>14|TRBV18|TRBJ2-3
ASSPPQGRVTDTQY
>15|TRBV14|TRBJ2-6
ASSQDPEVSGANVLT
>12|TRBV27|TRBJ2-7
ASSLDQVGYEQY
>16|TRBV4-3|TRBJ2-1
ASSPEGSESRSYNEQF
>11|TRBV4-1|TRBJ1-6
ASSQDRNSPLH
>13|TRBV6-5|TRBJ2-3
ASRIAGTSGEGQY
>13|TRBV7-2|TRBJ1-1
ASSSLPQGATEAF
>12|TRBV6-2/TRBV6-3|TRBJ2-1
ASSYGLAGREQF
>13|TRBV2|TRBJ2-5
ASSVLGQLQETQY
>10|TRBV7-9|TRBJ1-2
ASSVQGYGYT
>10|TRBV6-1|TRBJ1-2
ASSEPPSGYT
>11|TRBV5-8|TRBJ2-7
ARGARDSYEQY